The present T cell receptor beta chain was sequenced within a study of cytomegalovirus exposure and HLA in healthy donors (dated by TCRdb to between 2016 and 2019). As for the study more broadly: According to an earlier analysis of several hundred of the donors, 150 million to 200 million T cells yielded 117 million unique TCR beta sequences and around 280 Gb of sequence data. About 280 gigabases of sequencing data and 91 million or so unique TCR sequences made up an early release that covered 640 HLA-typed donors. Of the 300 to 400 genotyped donors, roughly 80% fell in the genetic ancestry cluster associated with self-reported Caucasian donors. The study was designed to test whether signatures of past pathogen exposure could be identified by cataloging public T cell receptors. Using immunosequencing, the study profiled T cell repertoires from 640 or so subjects and related those repertoires to cytomegalovirus serostatus. Along with the approximately 600-subject first cohort, a separate validation cohort of around 110 different subjects was used. The study combined high-throughput TCR immunosequencing, statistical association of individual TCRs with disease status, and machine learning to predict cytomegalovirus infection status. A later analysis re-analyzed previously published TCR beta repertoires from 550 to 700 donors and added high-resolution HLA genotyping to study TCR occurrence patterns. Rather than using new phenotypic data, the later analysis identified candidate immune exposures from TCR beta sequences and from how often those sequences occurred across donors. An earlier analysis of roughly 580 of the donors used high-throughput TCR beta sequencing to judge whether each TCR beta V gene segment behaved as functional or pseudogenic. Alongside the repertoire data, information on donor age, sex, ethnicity and CMV serostatus was compiled. A later genetic analysis used genome-wide SNP genotypes for about 60% of the roughly 700 donors, treating that subset as a discovery cohort. All discovery cohort repertoires had been generated using a single sequencing platform. HLA typing covered class I and class II loci at four-digit resolution. The number of typed donors differed by locus: 629-630 for A, B, C, DRB1 and DQB1; some 540 for DQA1; approximately 600 for DPA1; and about 450 for DPB1. Roughly 5 DR-DQ haplotypes were handled as single units for association and clustering because linkage in the cohort was strong. On average, 235,054 unique TCR beta nucleotide sequences were sequenced per donor among some 430 genotyped donors of the cohort, with 15% to 20% of those sequences being non-productive.

In total, over 600 healthy bone marrow donors made up the cohort. At the time of sampling, all cohort members were nominally healthy, though unrecorded immune exposures were likely present. The donor tested CMV seropositive, placing the donor among the 289 seropositive members of the cohort. A peripheral blood sample was provided by each donor, and peripheral blood mononuclear cells were used for TCR beta sequencing. The Qiagen DNeasy Blood Extraction Kit was used to extract genomic DNA from the blood cell samples. Results and caveats for the whole study, not just this receptor: A later analysis found that most CMV-associated TCR beta chains appeared HLA-restricted, with HLA associations seemingly driven largely by CMV exposure. In both the original and validation cohorts, the classifier was reported to diagnose cytomegalovirus status with high specificity and sensitivity. In this cohort, only TCR beta chains were sequenced, and detectable features were limited by the absence of alpha or paired-chain data. In an earlier analysis of some 500 of the donors, most TCR beta V segments appeared in productive rearrangements about 90% or about 30% of the time, broadly matching IMGT annotations. A later analysis found that TCR association rates varied across HLA loci, with DRB1 alleles showing the most associated TCRs and HLA-C alleles the fewest. Because counts were too low, 15 to 20 rarely observed V segments, including chromosome 9 orphons, were excluded from the earlier analysis of 587 of the donors. The study listed 164 TCR beta chains as associated with cytomegalovirus. At a false discovery rate of 0.05, a later analysis linked under 20,000 TCR beta sequences to specific HLA alleles. Because the 87-base-pair reads could not distinguish some IMGT-functional V segments, including TRBV6-2 and TRBV6-3, those segments were excluded. When HLA alleles, especially DR and DQ, strongly co-occurred, attributing TCR associations to individual alleles was difficult. In a later analysis, HLA-associated TCR beta chains showed more clonal expansion and lower generation probabilities than non-associated chains that were equally common. Presence/absence analyses assumed roughly uniform sequencing depth across donors, an assumption that may not hold. Most TCR sequences were observed very rarely across donors, whereas some public TCRs were present in many individuals. According to the authors, the approach could potentially be generalized to other disease states and immunological phenotypes. A further reported finding was that TCR beta sequences accurately predicted the HLA-A and HLA-B alleles for most subjects in the first cohort. HLA typing was unavailable for some donors at each locus, so association tests used only the typed subset. A group of highly shared sequence variants was considered likely to be a technical artifact of the sequencing pipeline. In vitro tests confirmed that three of the cytomegalovirus-associated TCR beta chains recognize cytomegalovirus antigens. According to a later analysis, parvovirus B19, influenza, CMV and Epstein-Barr virus appeared linked to several top co-occurrence clusters. CMV serostatus was the only immune exposure information available for the cohort. Compared with the approximately 710-donor mean, donors in an Asian-associated ancestry cluster had fewer N-insertions in productive TCRs, according to a later genetic analysis. Linkage disequilibrium might explain the correlated functional status among segregating V segments, but an unknown experimental factor could not be ruled out. V-gene and J-gene trimming of TCR beta chains was associated with a missense DCLRE1C variant in a later genetic analysis, and the association was replicated in an independent cohort.

Comments on this clone: This clone's antigen is unknown. Base qualities are missing; no much larger clone stands one base away.

The germline V gene encodes CDR1 SEHNR and CDR2 FQNEAQ (reference sequence). The CDR3 numbers 12 residues from cysteine through phenylalanine. Only the CDR3 DNA is retained, 36 bases long and in frame from the first base. The germline V and J ends show losses of 9 bases and 8 bases respectively, and no gene match explains 8 bases of the junction. Receptor amplification or capture employed the immunoSEQ multiplex PCR assay. For the multiplex PCR, a mixture combining 60 forward primers for TCR Vbeta segments and 13 reverse primers for TCR Jbeta segments was used. The CDR3 region of rearranged TCR beta genes was amplified from genomic DNA by a multiplex PCR assay. The amplified TCR beta libraries were sequenced on the Illumina HiSeq System as 87-base-pair reads. Regarding the original processing steps: Across the 666 repertoires, a later analysis counted some 81 million unique TCR beta chains, 9 million to 14 million of which were shared by at least two donors. To remove PCR and sequencing errors, raw reads were error-corrected and collapsed into unique sequences using a nearest-neighbor algorithm that merged closely related sequences. CDR3 sequences were aligned to IMGT reference sequences to assign V, D and J gene segments. For a sequence to be retained, a match of at least six nucleotides was required to both a V gene segment and a J gene segment. Rearrangements were classified as productive when the CDR3 lacked stop codons and remained in frame with V and J, and all other rearrangements were classified as non-productive. Following IMGT convention, CDR3 was defined as the stretch from the second conserved V-encoded cysteine up to the conserved J-encoded phenylalanine. The earlier analysis of about 570 of the donors excluded any sequence lacking an unambiguous match to a single V gene segment. An earlier analysis of 550 to 650 of the donors classified V segments as functional when productive rearrangements were above 56.7% and as segregating when the standard deviation between donors was above 5%. A statistical classification framework was developed to diagnose cytomegalovirus status using the catalog of TCR beta chain sequences. In a later analysis, TCR nucleotide sequences were compared against IMGT/GENE-DB human TR gene sequences so that V and J genes could be assigned. In a later analysis, CDR3 sequences and most-parsimonious VDJ recombination scenarios were assigned using the TCRdist pipeline. A later analysis defined each TCR beta chain by its CDR3 amino acid sequence plus V-gene family, and excluded reads lacking a unique V-gene family. To address suspected cross-contamination and a sequencing artifact, a later analysis removed approximately 600 highly shared, low-generation-probability nucleotide sequences. For each public chain, a later analysis derived a clonal expansion index from normalized ranks of inferred template counts within each repertoire. In a later analysis, generation probabilities were computed using a VDJ recombination model fitted to out-of-frame rearrangements, and the results were checked against IGoR. A later analysis scored TCR-TCR, TCR-HLA and TCR-CMV co-occurrence with hypergeometric tests, applying a repertoire-size bias correction to TCR pairs. In a later analysis, false discovery rates were estimated by permuting HLA or CMV assignments 20 times. In a later analysis, co-occurring TCRs were grouped using DBSCAN, with TCRdist sequence similarity added in when clustering inside HLA-allele-positive subsets. Repertoires with fewer than 30,000 or more than 120,000 public chains were left out of co-occurrence clustering, as were five repertoires with anomalous nucleotide sharing. The clones in this table, taken by TCRdb from immuneACCESS, are in-frame only. Not every clone is retained; where verified, under half of the shortfall comes from an unresolved V gene, and the cause of the rest is unknown. D and trimming were read from the DNA, whereas the V and J calls and clone size are those reported in that table. For this sample there are 120,000 or so clones; over 65% appear just once. The top ten constitute roughly 13% of the sample.

This TCR was sampled from a young man in good health and CMV-seropositive. The specimen sequenced was PBMCs. This receptor chain uses TRBV7-9 and TRBJ1-2, with 8 middle bases fitting TRBD1. The CDR3 is CASQQGARGYTF. The nucleotide sequence reads TGTGCCAGTCAGCAGGGGGCGCGGGGCTACACCTTC.